The text below deals with one TCR beta chain. As yet, its antigen is unknown. Using its own MiXCR run on the reads, TCRdb lists one record per CDR3 protein. Among roughly 730,000 distinct CDR3 sequences listed, around 32% were seen once. This specimen belongs to a study of T cell repertoires in cytomegalovirus infection. The V end was cut by 1 base, the J end by 0 bases, with 7 bases between. The CDR3 runs to 15 residues. CDR1 and CDR2 from the germline V gene are LNHDA and SQIVND (reference sequence). Sequenced here: cultured PBMCs, sampled from culture after CMV antigen stimulation. The chain couples TRBV19 to TRBJ2-1; no firm D call. This TCR was sampled from a human donor in good health (CMV status not recorded). Some clones in this sample may be carry-over from other donors' samples. CDR3 protein: CASSIGDSSYNEQFF. The CDR3 DNA is TGTGCCAGTAGTATAGGGGATAGCTCCTACAATGAGCAGTTCTTC.